These T cell receptor beta chains were read from a single sample in a study of CD8 T cells in ankylosing spondylitis. In TCRdb, the 5' RACE reads were re-called with MiXCR into one record per CDR3 protein. The sample includes around 770,000 distinct CDR3 sequences, around 17% of them seen just once. Source material: blood, either unsorted or a sorted T cell fraction (not recorded which). The receptor source for this set is a male donor with ankylosing spondylitis. CDR3s leave out the opening cysteine and the closing phenylalanine or tryptophan.

ASSPSSLSASNEQF	TRBV18	TRBJ2-1
ASTERGYSGNTIY	TRBV4-1	TRBJ1-3
SARTPNMNTEAF	TRBV20-1	TRBJ1-1
ASSPGHFTDTQY	TRBV7-2	TRBJ2-3
ASSLPDEYNEQF	TRBV7-9	TRBJ2-1
ASSPHPPGSGGTGELF	TRBV12-3/TRBV12-4	TRBJ2-2
ASSLGGRLNNSPLH	TRBV11-2	TRBJ1-6
SASPGFYQGTQY	TRBV20-1	TRBJ2-3
ASSPGRGLDGYT	TRBV18	TRBJ1-2
ASSSPAGGGTYNEQF	TRBV5-1	TRBJ2-1
ATSRDSLRAGSTGELF	TRBV15	TRBJ2-2
SASGEPNEQF	TRBV20-1	TRBJ2-1
ASRFFRDTQETQY	TRBV28	TRBJ2-5
SVAEAQHYEQY	TRBV29-1	TRBJ2-7
ASRHGTGGQPQH	TRBV27	TRBJ1-5
ASSPASSGARETQY	TRBV7-3	TRBJ2-5
ASISTGGDTQY	TRBV12-3/TRBV12-4	TRBJ2-3
SARTGGANVLT	TRBV20-1	TRBJ2-6
ATSDRDTGELF	TRBV6-4	TRBJ2-2
ASSLAAGSGSDTQY	TRBV5-1	TRBJ2-3
SAKGGGDSYGYT	TRBV20-1	TRBJ1-2
ASSYVSGSFNEQY	TRBV6-5	TRBJ2-7
SAREMGKSTNEKLF	TRBV20-1	TRBJ1-4
ASSLEGQGATNTEAF	TRBV5-1	TRBJ1-1
ASSQGWTSGNEQF	TRBV4-1	TRBJ2-1
ASSFETGGGNTIY	TRBV5-1	TRBJ1-3
ASSVRDGQDTQY	TRBV9	TRBJ2-3
ASSPSSVRADTQY	TRBV7-6	TRBJ2-3
SAPRGVSNYGYT	TRBV20-1	TRBJ1-2
ASSRSDSHSYEWY	TRBV5-1	TRBJ2-7
ASSLNGGYRDTEAF	TRBV5-5	TRBJ1-1
ASSSILIAGSTDTQY	TRBV6-1	TRBJ2-3
SANNEQF	TRBV20-1	TRBJ2-1
ASRQGRDEYSNQPQH	TRBV6-1	TRBJ1-5
ASSVSSWTSGSGTDTQY	TRBV9	TRBJ2-3
ASSPRGGGSYNEQF	TRBV7-2	TRBJ2-1
SVRQAPNYGYT	TRBV29-1	TRBJ1-2
ASSIRGSETQY	TRBV7-3	TRBJ2-5
SAQAGVNTDTQY	TRBV20-1	TRBJ2-3
ATSGSGTSDLQQF	TRBV24-1	TRBJ2-1
ASSFSPLGRIGNSPLH	TRBV27	TRBJ1-6
ASSRVGVNQPQH	TRBV12-3/TRBV12-4	TRBJ1-5
SVVPSASGGYNEQF	TRBV29-1	TRBJ2-1
ASSLGGLAVGEQY	TRBV28	TRBJ2-7
SAIESAGPILYEQY	TRBV20-1	TRBJ2-7
AISDPSWESSYEQY	TRBV10-3	TRBJ2-7
ASSLRAQRVDEQF	TRBV7-3	TRBJ2-1
ATRDRVVSLNSPLH	TRBV10-3	TRBJ1-6
ASRMDRGYGYT	TRBV12-3/TRBV12-4	TRBJ1-2
ASIGMDEQF	TRBV28	TRBJ2-1
ASSFRLMNNEQF	TRBV12-3/TRBV12-4	TRBJ2-1
ASSQSWRSNSPLH	TRBV23-1	TRBJ1-6
ASSLTGISSGANVLT	TRBV7-3	TRBJ2-6